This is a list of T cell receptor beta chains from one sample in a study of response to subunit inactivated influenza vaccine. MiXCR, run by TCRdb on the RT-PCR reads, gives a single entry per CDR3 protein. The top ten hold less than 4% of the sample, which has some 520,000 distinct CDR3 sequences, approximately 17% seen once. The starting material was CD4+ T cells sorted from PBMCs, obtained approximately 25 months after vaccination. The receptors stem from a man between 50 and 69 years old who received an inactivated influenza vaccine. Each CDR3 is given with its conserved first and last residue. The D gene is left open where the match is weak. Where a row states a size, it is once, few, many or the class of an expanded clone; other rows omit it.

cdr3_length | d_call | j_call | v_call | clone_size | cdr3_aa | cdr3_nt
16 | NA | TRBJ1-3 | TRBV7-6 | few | CASSLGQLISGNTIYF | TGTGCCAGCAGCTTAGGACAACTGATCTCTGGAAACACCATATATTTT
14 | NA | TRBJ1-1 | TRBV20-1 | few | CSARDLQGNTEAFF | TGCAGTGCTAGAGACCTACAGGGAAACACTGAAGCTTTCTTT
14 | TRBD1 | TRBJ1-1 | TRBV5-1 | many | CASSQGQRNTEAFF | TGCGCCAGCAGCCAGGGACAGAGGAACACTGAAGCTTTCTTT
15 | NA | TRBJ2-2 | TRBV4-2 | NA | CASSQRGAQTGELFF | TGTGCCAGCAGCCAAAGAGGGGCGCAGACCGGGGAGCTGTTTTTT
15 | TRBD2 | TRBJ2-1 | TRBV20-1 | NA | CSARLAGGPVNEQFF | TGCAGTGCGAGACTAGCGGGAGGGCCGGTGAATGAGCAGTTCTTC
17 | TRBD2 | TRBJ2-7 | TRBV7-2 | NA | CASSFPGLAGGRNEQYF | TGTGCCAGCAGCTTTCCGGGACTAGCGGGAGGGCGGAACGAGCAGTACTTC
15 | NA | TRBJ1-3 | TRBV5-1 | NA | CASSLAGDTGNTIYF | TGCGCCAGCAGCTTGGCCGGGGATACAGGAAACACCATATATTTT
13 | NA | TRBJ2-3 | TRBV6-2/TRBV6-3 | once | CASSYLSEDTQYF | TGTGCCAGCAGTTACCTTTCTGAAGATACGCAGTATTTT
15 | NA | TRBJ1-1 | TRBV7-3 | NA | CASSFSGGGNTEAFF | TGTGCCAGCAGCTTTTCGGGAGGGGGTAACACTGAAGCTTTCTTT
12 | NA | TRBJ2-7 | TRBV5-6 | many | CASSASAYEQYF | TGTGCCAGCAGCGCATCAGCCTACGAGCAGTACTTC
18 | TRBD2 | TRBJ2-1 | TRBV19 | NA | CASSPGLAGGGAYNEQFF | TGTGCCAGTAGTCCCGGACTAGCGGGAGGGGGGGCCTACAATGAGCAGTTCTTC
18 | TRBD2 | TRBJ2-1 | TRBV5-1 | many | CASSLLNGGGRNYNEQFF | TGCGCCAGCAGCTTGTTAAACGGCGGCGGGAGGAACTACAATGAGCAGTTCTTC
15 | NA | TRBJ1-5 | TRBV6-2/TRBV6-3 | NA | CASSPLMGSNQPQHF | TGTGCCAGCAGTCCTTTAATGGGTAGCAATCAGCCCCAGCATTTT
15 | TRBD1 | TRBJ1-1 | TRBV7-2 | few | CASSLVGQSNTEAFF | TGTGCCAGCAGCTTAGTGGGACAGAGTAACACTGAAGCTTTCTTT
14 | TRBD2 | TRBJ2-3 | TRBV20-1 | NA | CSAKDKRETDTQYF | TGCAGTGCCAAGGATAAGCGGGAGACAGATACGCAGTATTTT
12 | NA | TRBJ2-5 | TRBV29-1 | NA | CSERTRGETQYF | TGCAGCGAACGGACCAGGGGAGAGACCCAGTACTTC
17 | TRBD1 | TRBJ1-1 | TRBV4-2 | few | CASSQEWDRGSSGEAFF | TGTGCCAGCAGCCAAGAATGGGACAGGGGCTCTTCTGGTGAAGCTTTCTTT
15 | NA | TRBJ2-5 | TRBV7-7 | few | CASSLTTGNLQTQYF | TGTGCCAGCAGCTTAACAACAGGGAATTTGCAGACCCAGTACTTC
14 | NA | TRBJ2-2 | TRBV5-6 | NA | CASSLYSNTGELFF | TGTGCCAGCAGCTTGTACTCGAACACCGGGGAGCTGTTTTTT
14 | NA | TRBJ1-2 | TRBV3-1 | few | CASSQAGRNYGYTF | TGTGCCAGCAGCCAAGCAGGGAGGAACTATGGCTACACCTTC
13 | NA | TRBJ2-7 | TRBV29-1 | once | CSVESYNSYEQYF | TGCAGCGTTGAAAGCTACAACTCCTACGAGCAGTACTTC
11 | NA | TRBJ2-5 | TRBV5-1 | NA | CASRKEETQYF | TGCGCCAGCAGAAAAGAAGAGACCCAGTACTTC
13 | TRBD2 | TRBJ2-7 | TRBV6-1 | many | CASSELWGGEQYF | TGTGCCAGCAGTGAGCTATGGGGGGGCGAGCAGTACTTC
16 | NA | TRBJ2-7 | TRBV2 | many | CASTYSPTAPFLEQYF | TGTGCCAGCACTTATTCGCCGACAGCTCCTTTCCTCGAGCAGTACTTC